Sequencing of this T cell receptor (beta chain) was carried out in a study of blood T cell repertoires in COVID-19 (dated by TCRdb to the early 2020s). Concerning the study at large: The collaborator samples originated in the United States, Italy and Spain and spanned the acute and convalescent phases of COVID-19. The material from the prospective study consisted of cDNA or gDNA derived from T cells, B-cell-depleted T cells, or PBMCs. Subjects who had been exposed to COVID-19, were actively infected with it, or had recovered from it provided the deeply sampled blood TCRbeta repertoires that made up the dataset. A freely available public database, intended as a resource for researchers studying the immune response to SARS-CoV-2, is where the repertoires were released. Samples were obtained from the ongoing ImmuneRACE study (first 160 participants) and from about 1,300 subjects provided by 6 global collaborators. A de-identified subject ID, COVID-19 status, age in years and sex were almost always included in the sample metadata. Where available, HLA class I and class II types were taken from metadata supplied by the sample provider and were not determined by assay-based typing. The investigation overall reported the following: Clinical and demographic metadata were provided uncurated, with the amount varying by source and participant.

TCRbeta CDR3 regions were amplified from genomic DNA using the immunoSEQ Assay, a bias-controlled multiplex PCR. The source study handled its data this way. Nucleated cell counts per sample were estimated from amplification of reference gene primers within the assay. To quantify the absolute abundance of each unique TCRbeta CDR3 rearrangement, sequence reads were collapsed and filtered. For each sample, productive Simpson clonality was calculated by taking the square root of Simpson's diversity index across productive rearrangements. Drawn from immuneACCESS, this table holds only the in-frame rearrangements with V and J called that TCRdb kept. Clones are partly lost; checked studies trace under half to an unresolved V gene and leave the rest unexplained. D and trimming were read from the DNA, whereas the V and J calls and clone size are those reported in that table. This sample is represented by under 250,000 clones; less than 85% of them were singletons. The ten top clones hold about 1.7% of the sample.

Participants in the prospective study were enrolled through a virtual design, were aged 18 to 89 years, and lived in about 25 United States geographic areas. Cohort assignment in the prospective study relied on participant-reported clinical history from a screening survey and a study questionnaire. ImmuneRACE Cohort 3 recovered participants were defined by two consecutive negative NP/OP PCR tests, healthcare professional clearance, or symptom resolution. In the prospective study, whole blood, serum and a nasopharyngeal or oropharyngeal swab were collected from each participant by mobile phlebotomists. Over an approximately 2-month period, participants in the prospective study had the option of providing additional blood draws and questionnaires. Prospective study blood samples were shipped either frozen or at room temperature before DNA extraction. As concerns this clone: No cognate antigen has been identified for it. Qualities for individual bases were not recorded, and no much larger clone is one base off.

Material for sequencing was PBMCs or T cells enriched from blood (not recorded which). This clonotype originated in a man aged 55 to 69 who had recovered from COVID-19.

The encoded CDR3 is CAISGTGMNTEAFF. The nucleotides are TGTGCCATCAGCGGGACAGGGATGAACACTGAAGCTTTCTTT. Here the chain combines TRBV10-3 and TRBJ1-1, and 9 junction bases match TRBD1. The CDR3 runs 14 residues from the cysteine to the phenylalanine. Here the CDR3 DNA is all that survives: 42 bases in frame from base 1. CDR1 and CDR2 were assigned from the germline V gene as ENHRY and SYGVKD. After removal of 6 bases from V and 0 bases from J, the junction retains 2 bases not matched to a gene.